Listed here are 5 T cell receptor beta chains from one sample, sequenced in a study of blood T cell repertoires in COVID-19. Some clones are missing from TCRdb's copy, which holds only in-frame ones; the method was immunoSEQ multiplex PCR. This table holds more than 55,000 clones, 65% to 85% found once. Sample: peripheral blood. All receptors come from a woman in her 50s with active or convalescent COVID-19.

CDR3 sequence: CATSHRTGFYSSYEQYF. The CDR3 nucleotides read TGTGCCACCAGCCATCGGACAGGATTCTATAGCTCCTACGAGCAGTACTTC. V usage is TRBV15 and J usage is TRBJ2-7, with TRBD1 matching over 7 bases. The junction had 13 bases not matched to a gene; V was cut back by 5 bases and J by 0 bases. Germline loops: CDR1 LNHNV, CDR2 YYDKDF (reference sequence). CDR3 size: 17 residues. The full variable domain, completed using reference TRBV15 and TRBJ2-7, is DAMVIQNPRYQVTQFGKPVTLSCSQTLNHNVMYWYQQKSSQAPKLLFHYYDKDFNNEADTPDNFQSRRPNTSFCFLDIRSPGLGDTAMYLCATSHRTGFYSSYEQYFGPGTRLTVT.

V is TRBV29-1 and J is TRBJ2-1; D is perhaps TRBD2 (5 bases). CDR1 is SQVTM and CDR2 is ANQGSEA in the germline V gene. This CDR3 spans 12 amino acids. V was trimmed by 5 bases and J by 4 bases, leaving 9 bases between them. DNA for the CDR3: TGCAGCGTTCTACTAGTTTACAATGAGCAGTTCTTC. This gives the protein CSVLLVYNEQFF.

The chain recombines TRBV5-5 with TRBJ2-7, with D possibly TRBD2 on 5 matching bases. Trimming cost V 4 bases and J 2 bases, with 16 bases left between them. Germline CDR1 SGHKS, CDR2 YYEKEE (reference sequence). The CDR3 length is 15 residues. The CDR3 region is CASSPGLLRAYEQYF. CDR3 coding DNA: TGTGCCAGCAGCCCCGGACTCCTTAGAGCCTACGAGCAGTACTTC. The full variable domain, with the rest looked up from reference TRBV5-5 and TRBJ2-7, is DAGVTQSPTHLIKTRGQQVTLRCSPISGHKSVSWYQQVLGQGPQFIFQYYEKEERGRGNFPDRFSARQFPNYSSELNVNALLLGDSALYLCASSPGLLRAYEQYFGPGTRLTVT.

The gene calls are TRBV9 and TRBJ1-3; 7 bases map to TRBD1. V was pared by 4 bases and J by 0 bases, with 19 bases of the junction left unmatched. Germline-derived CDR1 and CDR2 are SGDLS and YYNGEE. CDR3 length: 20 residues. The CDR3 DNA reads TGTGCCAGCAGCCCCGGTGGTGGAGGGGGCCTGTCTAGCTCTGGAAACACCATATATTTT. Its protein is CASSPGGGGGLSSSGNTIYF.

This chain joins TRBV19 and TRBJ2-7, with a tentative D call TRBD1 (5 bases). The CDR3 sequence is 14 residues long. Germline V gene data show CDR1 as LNHDA and CDR2 as SQIVND (reference sequence). Trimming took off 1 base at V and 3 bases at J, with 10 bases between the two ends. The CDR3 spells CASSIGGQGYEQYF. The DNA for the CDR3 is TGTGCCAGTAGTATAGGGGGCCAGGGCTACGAGCAGTACTTC.